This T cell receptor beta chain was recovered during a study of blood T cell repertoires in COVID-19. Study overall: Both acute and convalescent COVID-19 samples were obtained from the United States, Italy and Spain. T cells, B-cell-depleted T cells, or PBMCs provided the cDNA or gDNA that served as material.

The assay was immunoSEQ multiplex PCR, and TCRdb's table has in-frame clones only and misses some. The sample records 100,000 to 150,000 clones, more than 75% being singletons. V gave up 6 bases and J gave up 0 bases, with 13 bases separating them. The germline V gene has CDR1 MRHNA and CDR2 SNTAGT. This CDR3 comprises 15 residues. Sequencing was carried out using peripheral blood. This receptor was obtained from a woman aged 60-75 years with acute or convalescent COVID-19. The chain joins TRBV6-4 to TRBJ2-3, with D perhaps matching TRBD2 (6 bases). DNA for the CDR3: TGTGCCAGCAGCAAGGACTACCTTAGCACAGATACGCAGTATTTT. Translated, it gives CASSKDYLSTDTQYF.